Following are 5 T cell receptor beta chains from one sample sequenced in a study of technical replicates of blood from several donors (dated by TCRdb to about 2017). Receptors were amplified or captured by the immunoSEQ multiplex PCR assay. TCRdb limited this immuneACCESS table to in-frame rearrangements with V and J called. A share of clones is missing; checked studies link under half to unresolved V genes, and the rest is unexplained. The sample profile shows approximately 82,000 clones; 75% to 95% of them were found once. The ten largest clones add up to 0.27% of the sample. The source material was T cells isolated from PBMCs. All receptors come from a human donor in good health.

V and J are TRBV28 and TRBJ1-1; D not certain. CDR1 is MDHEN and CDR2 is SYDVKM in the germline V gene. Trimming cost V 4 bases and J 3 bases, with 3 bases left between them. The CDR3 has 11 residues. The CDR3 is CASSSYTEAFF. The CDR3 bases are TGTGCCAGCAGTTCATACACTGAAGCTTTCTTT.

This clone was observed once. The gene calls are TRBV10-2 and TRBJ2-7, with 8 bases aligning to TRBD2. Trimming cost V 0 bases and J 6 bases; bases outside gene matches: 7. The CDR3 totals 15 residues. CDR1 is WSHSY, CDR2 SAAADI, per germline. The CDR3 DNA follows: TGCGCCAGCAGTGAGTCGCCAGCGGGAGTGTCCGAGCAGTACTTC. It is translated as CASSESPAGVSEQYF.

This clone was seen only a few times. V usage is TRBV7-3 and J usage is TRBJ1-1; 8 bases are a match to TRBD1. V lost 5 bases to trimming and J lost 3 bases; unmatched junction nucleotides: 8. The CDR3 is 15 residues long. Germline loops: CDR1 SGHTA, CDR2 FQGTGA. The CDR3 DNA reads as TGTGCCAGCAGCATCAACGGGGACAGGTACACTGAAGCTTTCTTT. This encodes CASSINGDRYTEAFF. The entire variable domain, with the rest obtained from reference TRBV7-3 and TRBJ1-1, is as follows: GAGVSQTPSNKVTEKGKYVELRCDPISGHTALYWYRQSLGQGPEFLIYFQGTGAADDSGLPNDRFFAVRPEGSVSTLKIQRTERGDSAVYLCASSINGDRYTEAFFGQGTRLTVV.

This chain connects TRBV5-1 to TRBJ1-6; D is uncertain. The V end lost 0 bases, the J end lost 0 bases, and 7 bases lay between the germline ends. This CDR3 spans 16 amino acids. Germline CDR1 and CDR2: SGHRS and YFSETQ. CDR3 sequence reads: CASSLAGSSYNSPLHF. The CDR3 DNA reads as TGCGCCAGCAGCTTGGCAGGAAGCTCCTATAATTCACCCCTCCACTTT.

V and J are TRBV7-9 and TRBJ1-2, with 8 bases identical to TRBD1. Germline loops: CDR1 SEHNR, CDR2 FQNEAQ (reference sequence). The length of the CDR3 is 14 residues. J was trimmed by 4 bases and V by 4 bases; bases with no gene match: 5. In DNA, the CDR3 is TGTGCCAGCAGCTGGGACAGGACCATCTATGGCTACACCTTC. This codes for CASSWDRTIYGYTF.